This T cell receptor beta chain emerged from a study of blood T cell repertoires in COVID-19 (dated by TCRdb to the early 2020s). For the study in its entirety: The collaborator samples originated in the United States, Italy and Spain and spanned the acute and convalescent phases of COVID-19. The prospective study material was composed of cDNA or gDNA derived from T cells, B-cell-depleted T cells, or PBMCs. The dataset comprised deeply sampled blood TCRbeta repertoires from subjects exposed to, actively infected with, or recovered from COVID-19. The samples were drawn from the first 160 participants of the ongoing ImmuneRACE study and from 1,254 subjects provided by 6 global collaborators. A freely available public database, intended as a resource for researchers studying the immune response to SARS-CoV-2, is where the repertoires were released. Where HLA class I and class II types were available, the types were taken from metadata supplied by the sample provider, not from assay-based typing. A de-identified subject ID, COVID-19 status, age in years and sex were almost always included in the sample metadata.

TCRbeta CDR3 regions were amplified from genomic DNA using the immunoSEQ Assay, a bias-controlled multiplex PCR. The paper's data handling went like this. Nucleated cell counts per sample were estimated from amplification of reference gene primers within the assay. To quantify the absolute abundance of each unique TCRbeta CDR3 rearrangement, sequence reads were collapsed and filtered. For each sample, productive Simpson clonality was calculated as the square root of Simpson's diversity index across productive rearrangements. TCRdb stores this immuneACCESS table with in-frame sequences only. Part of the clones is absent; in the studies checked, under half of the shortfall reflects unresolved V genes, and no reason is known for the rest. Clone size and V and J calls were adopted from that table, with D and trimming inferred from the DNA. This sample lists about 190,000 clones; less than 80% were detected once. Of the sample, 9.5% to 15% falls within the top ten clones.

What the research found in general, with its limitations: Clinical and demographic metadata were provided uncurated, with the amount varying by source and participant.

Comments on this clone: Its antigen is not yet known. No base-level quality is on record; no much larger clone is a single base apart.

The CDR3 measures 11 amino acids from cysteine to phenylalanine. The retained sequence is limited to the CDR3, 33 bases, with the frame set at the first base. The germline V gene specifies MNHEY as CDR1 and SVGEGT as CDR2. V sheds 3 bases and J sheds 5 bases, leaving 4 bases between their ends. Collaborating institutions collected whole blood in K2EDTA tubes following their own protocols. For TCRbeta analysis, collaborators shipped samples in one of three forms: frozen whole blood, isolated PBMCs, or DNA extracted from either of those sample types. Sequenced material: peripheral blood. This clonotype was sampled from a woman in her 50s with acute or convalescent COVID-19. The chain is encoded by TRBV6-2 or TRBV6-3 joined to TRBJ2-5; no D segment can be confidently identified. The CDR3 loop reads CASSYLETQYF. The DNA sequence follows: TGTGCCAGCAGTTATCTGGAGACCCAGTACTTC.